This TCR beta chain is drawn from a study of T cells after yellow fever vaccination. Study context: The fractions with low cell numbers were processed using SMART-Seq v4 Ultra Low Input. Study-wide results and caveats: CD4 and CD8 compartments shared a small share of clonotypes, likely from convergent recombination. Abundant clonotypes from the bulk population could have been carried over as contaminants into FACS-sorted repertoires.

Germline assignment: CDR1 SQVTM and CDR2 ANQGSEA. The CDR3 is 15 residues long. J lost 7 bases, V lost 6 bases, and 12 bases had no gene match. TCRdb redid the calling of the 5' RACE reads with MiXCR, one entry per CDR3 protein. Among about 430,000 distinct CDR3 sequences listed, 18% were seen once. This clonotype has just a few counts. Antigen unknown. The V and J genes are TRBV29-1 and TRBJ2-2; 9 bases are a match to TRBD1. This sample comprised PBMCs, obtained before the yellow fever booster vaccination. The receptor was isolated from a young man who received the YFV17D yellow fever vaccine. The CDR3 DNA reads as TGCAGCGTGAGGAAGGGACAGGGATTCAGCGGGGAGCTGTTTTTT. Its protein product is CSVRKGQGFSGELFF.